This is a list of T cell receptor beta chains from one sample in a study of OX40 agonist ivuxolimab in advanced cancers. Measured with immunoSEQ multiplex PCR; TCRdb has only the in-frame clones, and not every one. The sample has tens of thousands of clones, approximately 93% seen once. The sample was CD4+ or CD8+ T cells sorted from blood, taken in a trial of the OX40 agonist ivuxolimab. The source is an adult with an advanced solid tumor such as melanoma, head and neck, liver or kidney cancer. Each CDR3 is given with its conserved first and last residue. D genes are given only for firm matches. Some rows mark clone size as missing; the rest say once, few, many or name a class of expanded clone.

TRBD2	TRBV28	TRBJ2-1	NA	CASSSGTSGSRDEQFF	TGTGCCAGCAGTTCCGGGACTAGCGGGAGTAGGGATGAGCAGTTCTTC
NA	TRBV19	TRBJ1-1	many	CASSVGHLEAFF	TGTGCCAGTAGTGTGGGACACTTAGAAGCTTTCTTT
TRBD2	TRBV7-3	TRBJ2-3	NA	CASSSVAGTSTDTQYF	TGTGCCAGCAGCTCCGTAGCGGGAACTAGCACAGATACGCAGTATTTT
NA	TRBV30	TRBJ1-2	NA	CAWKAGWGYTF	TGTGCCTGGAAGGCGGGGTGGGGCTACACCTTC
TRBD1	TRBV28	TRBJ2-1	NA	CASSGYSGTELPPVDNEQFF	TGTGCCAGCAGTGGGTATTCGGGGACAGAGCTCCCTCCGGTCGACAATGAGCAGTTCTTC
NA	TRBV4-1	TRBJ2-7	NA	CASSQRASPFYEQYF	TGCGCCAGCAGCCAAAGGGCAAGCCCTTTCTACGAGCAGTACTTC
NA	TRBV4-3	TRBJ2-3	NA	CASSQADREGADTQYF	TGCGCCAGCAGCCAAGCTGACAGGGAGGGGGCAGATACGCAGTATTTT
NA	TRBV28	TRBJ2-5	NA	CASSLRETQYF	TGTGCCAGCAGTTTAAGGGAGACCCAGTACTTC
NA	TRBV15	TRBJ1-4	NA	CATFNGLSASEKLFF	TGTGCCACCTTCAATGGGTTATCGGCCTCTGAAAAACTGTTTTTT
NA	TRBV6-5	TRBJ1-2	NA	CASSYPTGNYGYTF	TGTGCCAGCAGTTACCCTACAGGAAACTATGGCTACACCTTC
NA	TRBV6-5	TRBJ1-1	NA	CASSNSGGTTEAFF	TGTGCCAGCAGCAACAGCGGAGGTACCACTGAAGCTTTCTTT
TRBD1	TRBV11-2	TRBJ1-1	NA	CASSLDSWDRAEENTEAFF	TGTGCCAGCAGCTTAGATTCATGGGACAGGGCGGAAGAGAACACTGAAGCTTTCTTT
TRBD1	TRBV23-1	TRBJ2-3	NA	CASSQTGQGAGADTQYF	TGCGCCAGCAGTCAAACAGGACAGGGAGCCGGAGCAGATACGCAGTATTTT
NA	TRBV7-2	TRBJ2-1	NA	CASSLAGSYNEQFF	TGTGCCAGCAGCTTAGCGGGATCCTACAATGAGCAGTTCTTC
TRBD2	TRBV4-3	TRBJ2-2	NA	CASSQDEASGLGELFF	TGCGCCAGCAGCCAAGATGAGGCTAGCGGACTCGGGGAGCTGTTTTTT
TRBD1	TRBV5-4	TRBJ1-2	NA	CASSFAGGPPYGYTF	TGTGCCAGCAGCTTCGCAGGGGGCCCCCCCTATGGCTACACCTTC
TRBD1	TRBV30	TRBJ1-5	NA	CAWSVDRGQNQPQHF	TGTGCCTGGAGTGTAGACCGGGGACAGAATCAGCCCCAGCATTTT
NA	TRBV7-9	TRBJ1-1	NA	CASSLVAEAFF	TGTGCCAGCAGCTTGGTTGCTGAAGCTTTCTTT
NA	TRBV7-9	TRBJ2-7	NA	CASSYQGRSYEQYF	TGTGCCAGCAGCTACCAGGGGAGATCCTACGAGCAGTACTTC
NA	TRBV7-8	TRBJ2-7	NA	CASSLRLDPAYEQYF	TGTGCCAGCAGCCTACGGTTGGATCCAGCCTACGAGCAATACTTC
NA	TRBV5-4	TRBJ2-7	NA	CASSLWGPYEQYF	TGTGCCAGCAGCTTATGGGGCCCCTACGAGCAGTACTTC
NA	TRBV6-6	TRBJ2-3	NA	CASSEPRTSPTDTQYF	TGTGCCAGCAGCGAACCTCGGACTTCCCCCACAGATACGCAGTATTTT
NA	TRBV5-6	TRBJ2-7	NA	CASSSDSYEQYF	TGTGCCAGCAGCTCAGACAGCTACGAGCAGTACTTC
NA	TRBV5-8	TRBJ1-2	NA	CASIGQETNYGYTF	TGTGCCAGCATAGGGCAGGAGACTAACTATGGCTACACCTTC
NA	TRBV27	TRBJ2-1	NA	CASSSVQGWSYNEQFF	TGTGCCAGCAGTTCAGTACAGGGTTGGTCCTACAATGAGCAGTTCTTC
NA	TRBV9	TRBJ2-7	NA	CASSVGGLTGLTYEQYF	TGTGCCAGCAGCGTAGGGGGACTGACGGGACTTACCTACGAGCAGTACTTC
TRBD1	TRBV30	TRBJ1-1	NA	CAWSVLQSGGRGEAFF	TGTGCCTGGAGTGTACTTCAGTCAGGGGGCAGGGGTGAAGCTTTCTTT
TRBD1	TRBV7-8	TRBJ2-7	NA	CASSLATGGTYEQYF	TGTGCCAGCAGCTTAGCAACAGGGGGAACCTACGAGCAGTACTTC
NA	TRBV5-1	TRBJ2-2	NA	CASSFSIQANTGELFF	TGCGCCAGCAGCTTTTCAATACAGGCGAACACCGGGGAGCTGTTTTTT
NA	TRBV20-1	TRBJ1-2	NA	CSARGIRGYTF	TGCAGTGCTAGGGGGATTAGAGGCTACACCTTC
TRBD2	TRBV7-2	TRBJ2-7	NA	CASSWGLIYEQYF	TGTGCCAGCAGCTGGGGACTAATCTACGAGCAGTACTTC
NA	TRBV5-4	TRBJ1-1	NA	CASSFRGGTEAFF	TGTGCCAGCAGCTTCCGGGGAGGCACTGAAGCTTTCTTT
TRBD2	TRBV7-2	TRBJ2-1	once	CASSRPGLAGGDSYNEQFF	TGTGCCAGCAGCCGACCGGGACTAGCGGGAGGCGACTCCTACAATGAGCAGTTCTTC
NA	TRBV4-2	TRBJ1-3	NA	CASSQEGSRGNTIYF	TGTGCCAGCAGCCAAGAGGGGAGTCGGGGAAACACCATATATTTT
NA	TRBV30	TRBJ1-4	NA	CAWSERITTNEKLFF	TGTGCCTGGAGTGAGAGGATTACAACTAATGAAAAACTGTTTTTT
NA	TRBV7-2	TRBJ2-1	NA	CASSLDAERYNEQFF	TGTGCCAGCAGCTTAGATGCGGAGCGGTACAATGAGCAGTTCTTC
NA	TRBV13	TRBJ2-5	NA	CASSPAGSPGTQYF	TGTGCCAGCAGCCCCGCCGGGTCTCCGGGGACCCAGTACTTC
TRBD2	TRBV15	TRBJ2-1	NA	CATSVRRTSASSYNEQFF	TGTGCCACCAGCGTACGAAGGACTAGCGCGAGCTCCTACAATGAGCAGTTCTTC
NA	TRBV13	TRBJ2-7	NA	CASSSPLRGYEQYF	TGTGCCAGCAGCTCCCCCTTGCGAGGTTACGAGCAGTACTTC
NA	TRBV7-6	TRBJ2-7	NA	CASSPSSYEQYF	TGTGCCAGCAGCCCGTCCTCCTACGAGCAGTACTTC
NA	TRBV5-6	TRBJ1-2	NA	CASSLGQTFWGYTF	TGTGCCAGCAGCTTGGGACAGACCTTTTGGGGCTACACCTTC
TRBD2	TRBV18	TRBJ2-1	NA	CASSALSGGNNEQFF	TGTGCCAGCTCAGCTCTCAGCGGGGGGAACAATGAGCAGTTCTTC
TRBD2	TRBV27	TRBJ2-3	NA	CASSTRTSGSMDTQYF	TGTGCCAGCAGTACCCGGACTAGCGGGAGCATGGATACGCAGTATTTT
NA	TRBV9	TRBJ2-5	NA	CASSAEGGLGGETQYF	TGTGCCAGCAGCGCCGAAGGGGGGCTGGGAGGGGAGACCCAGTACTTC
TRBD2	TRBV9	TRBJ2-3	NA	CASSPSGAGGPGTDTQYF	TGTGCCAGCAGCCCATCAGGGGCGGGAGGGCCAGGCACAGATACGCAGTATTTT
NA	TRBV7-9	TRBJ2-3	NA	CASRSSPSTDTQYF	TGTGCCAGCAGGAGCAGCCCTAGCACAGATACGCAGTATTTT
NA	TRBV11-3	TRBJ2-1	NA	CASSLGQYNEQFF	TGTGCCAGCAGCTTAGGACAGTACAATGAGCAGTTCTTC
NA	TRBV7-3	TRBJ2-3	once	CASSLPPTDTQYF	TGTGCCAGCAGTCTCCCTCCCACAGATACGCAGTATTTT
NA	TRBV7-9	TRBJ2-5	NA	CASSLLEGETQYF	TGTGCCAGCAGCTTATTGGAGGGAGAGACCCAGTACTTC
NA	TRBV30	TRBJ2-7	NA	CAWSVRGYEQYF	TGTGCCTGGAGTGTAAGAGGGTACGAGCAGTACTTC
NA	TRBV11-1	TRBJ1-2	once	CASSEKANYGYTF	TGTGCCAGCAGCGAGAAGGCTAACTATGGCTACACCTTC
NA	TRBV4-3	TRBJ2-3	once	CASSQDRRGSGDTQYF	TGCGCCAGCAGCCAAGATAGACGAGGGAGCGGTGATACGCAGTATTTT